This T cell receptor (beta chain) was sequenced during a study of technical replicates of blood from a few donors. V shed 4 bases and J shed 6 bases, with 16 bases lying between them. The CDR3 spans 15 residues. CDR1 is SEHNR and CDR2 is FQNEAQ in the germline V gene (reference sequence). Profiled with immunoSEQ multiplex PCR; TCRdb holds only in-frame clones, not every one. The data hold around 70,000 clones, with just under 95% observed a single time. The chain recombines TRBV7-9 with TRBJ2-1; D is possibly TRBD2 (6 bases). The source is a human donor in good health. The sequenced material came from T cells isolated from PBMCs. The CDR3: CASSSPEGYLNEQFF. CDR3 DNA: TGTGCCAGCAGCTCCCCGGAGGGGTACCTCAATGAGCAGTTCTTC.